Below, one T cell receptor beta chain is given with its context. This specimen belongs to a study of blood T cell repertoires in COVID-19. For the study at large: COVID-19 samples collected from the United States, Italy and Spain covered acute and convalescent phases.

Repertoires were generated with immunoSEQ multiplex PCR, while TCRdb's copy carries only in-frame clones and drops some. The table has more than 120,000 clones, approximately 84% seen once. The CDR3 extends over 14 amino acids. V gave up 0 bases and J gave up 8 bases, with 10 bases separating them. CDR1 and CDR2 from the germline V gene are SEHNR and FQNEAQ (reference sequence). Participants reported their clinical history, and cohort assignment relied on those reports. The chain couples TRBV7-9 to TRBJ1-4, with a tentative D call TRBD1 (5 bases). Sequenced material: PBMCs or T cells enriched from blood (not recorded which). This receptor was identified in a man aged 50 or older in a cohort exposed to, infected with or recovered from COVID-19 (not recorded which). CDR3 nucleotides: TGTGCCAGCAGCTTAGCAGGGGTGGTAGAAAAACTGTTTTTT. This encodes CASSLAGVVEKLFF.